This paragraph covers one T cell receptor beta chain sequence. The V end lost 2 bases, the J end lost 3 bases, and 8 bases lay between the germline ends. The V gene's germline CDR1 is MNHNY and CDR2 SVGAGI (reference sequence). The CDR3 length is 14 residues. This sample was included in a study of blood T cell repertoires in COVID-19. Turning to the study itself: Donors in the United States, Italy and Spain gave samples during acute or convalescent COVID-19.

TCRdb keeps only in-frame clones here, not all; method: immunoSEQ multiplex PCR. This sample has hundreds of thousands of clones, with more than 85% found just once. The genes are TRBV6-6 and TRBJ1-5, with D unresolved. The sequence was collected from a man aged 40-49 years who had recovered from COVID-19. Sequenced sample: PBMCs or T cells enriched from blood (not recorded which). The CDR3 loop reads CASSYPSPNQPQHF. The CDR3, as DNA: TGTGCCAGCAGTTACCCGTCCCCCAATCAGCCCCAGCATTTT.